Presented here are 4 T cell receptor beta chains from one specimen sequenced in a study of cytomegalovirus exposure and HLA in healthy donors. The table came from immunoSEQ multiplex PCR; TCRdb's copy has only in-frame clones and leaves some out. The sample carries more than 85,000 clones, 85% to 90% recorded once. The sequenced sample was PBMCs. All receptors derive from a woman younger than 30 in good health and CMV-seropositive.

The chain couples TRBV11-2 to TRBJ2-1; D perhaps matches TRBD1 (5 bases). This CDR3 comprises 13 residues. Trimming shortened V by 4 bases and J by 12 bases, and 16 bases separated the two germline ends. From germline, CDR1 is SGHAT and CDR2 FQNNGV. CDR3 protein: CASSSRGSAGQFF. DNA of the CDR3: TGTGCCAGCAGCTCTAGGGGCTCGGCAGGGCAGTTCTTC.

The CDR3 nucleotides read TGCGCCAGCAGTGCACAGGGGATCGCTGAAGCTTTCTTT. Protein sequence: CASSAQGIAEAFF. The chain has TRBV10-1 and TRBJ1-1, with 7 bases fitting TRBD1. From germline, CDR1 is WNHNN and CDR2 SYGVQD (reference sequence). Trimming took 4 bases from V and 6 from J; bases not matched to a gene: 5. This CDR3 contains 13 residues.

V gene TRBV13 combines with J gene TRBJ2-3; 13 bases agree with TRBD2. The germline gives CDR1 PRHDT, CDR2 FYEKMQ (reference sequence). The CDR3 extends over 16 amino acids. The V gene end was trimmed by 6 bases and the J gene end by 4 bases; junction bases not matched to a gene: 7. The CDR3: CASRPTSGRAADTQYF. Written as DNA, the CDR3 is TGTGCCAGCAGGCCCACTAGCGGGAGGGCCGCAGATACGCAGTATTTT.

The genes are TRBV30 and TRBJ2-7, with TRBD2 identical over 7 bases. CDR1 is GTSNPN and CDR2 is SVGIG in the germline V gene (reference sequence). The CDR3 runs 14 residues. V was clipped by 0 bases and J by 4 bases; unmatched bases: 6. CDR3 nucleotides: TGTGCCTGGAGTGTAGGTGGGGAGGGATACGAGCAGTACTTC. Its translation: CAWSVGGEGYEQYF.